Listed here are 27 T cell receptor beta chains from one sample, sequenced in a study of blood T cell repertoires in COVID-19. Here immunoSEQ multiplex PCR was the method, and the copy in TCRdb shows in-frame clones only, minus some. The data hold 210,000 or so clones, with about 91% observed a single time. The specimen was peripheral blood. The receptors were sampled from a young man with acute or convalescent COVID-19.

The rearrangement links TRBV5-1 to TRBJ2-7; D is uncertain. Germline V gives CDR1 SGHRS, CDR2 YFSETQ. This CDR3 comprises 16 residues. With 0 bases removed from V and 1 base from J, the gap between germline ends came to 14 bases. The CDR3 sequence: CASSLAPAGLSYEQYF. In nucleotides, the CDR3 is TGCGCCAGCAGCTTGGCTCCGGCAGGCCTTTCCTACGAGCAGTACTTC.

This chain uses TRBV7-3 with TRBJ2-2; D is perhaps TRBD2 (5 bases). The CDR3 is made up of 12 amino acids. Germline CDR1 and CDR2: SGHTA and FQGTGA. The V end was cut by 3 bases, the J end by 6 bases, with 5 bases between. The CDR3 nucleotides are TGTGCCAGCAGCTTGGACTCCGGGGAGCTGTTTTTT. Its translation: CASSLDSGELFF. The full variable domain, with the rest looked up from reference TRBV7-3 and TRBJ2-2, is GAGVSQTPSNKVTEKGKYVELRCDPISGHTALYWYRQSLGQGPEFLIYFQGTGAADDSGLPNDRFFAVRPEGSVSTLKIQRTERGDSAVYLCASSLDSGELFFGEGSRLTVL.

V is TRBV9 and J is TRBJ2-7, with a possible D match to TRBD1 (6 bases). Germline V gene sequence: CDR1 SGDLS, CDR2 YYNGEE. V was shortened by 3 bases and J by 1 base, with 8 bases between the two germline ends. CDR3 length: 13 residues. The DNA for the CDR3 is TGTGCCAGCAGCGACAGGGCTTCCTACGAGCAGTACTTC. Protein product: CASSDRASYEQYF.

In DNA, the CDR3 is TGTGCCAGCAGCCCCATCTCGAGACTGTTTTTT. This encodes CASSPISRLFF. The chain couples TRBV11-2 to TRBJ2-2; D gene uncertain. This CDR3 contains 11 residues. Germline assignment: CDR1 SGHAT and CDR2 FQNNGV. V was clipped by 5 bases and J by 14 bases, with 12 bases between them.

The rearrangement uses TRBV4-1 and TRBJ1-2; D possibly corresponds to TRBD1 (6 bases). V gave up 1 base and J gave up 6 bases, with 15 bases separating them. This CDR3 is 15 amino acids long. From germline, CDR1 is MGHRA and CDR2 YSYEKL. Written as DNA, the CDR3 is TGCGCCAGCAGCCAAGCCAGGGGTAGTGGGAATGGCTACACCTTC. It encodes CASSQARGSGNGYTF.

This clone showed up just once. This rearrangement joins TRBV19 to TRBJ2-7; perhaps TRBD1 as D (6 bases). The CDR3 has 13 amino acids. The ends were cut back, 5 bases at V and 2 bases at J, with 10 bases in the middle. Germline V lookup: CDR1 LNHDA, CDR2 SQIVND (reference sequence). The DNA of the CDR3 is TGTGCCAGTAGTTATACAGGGACCTACGAGCAGTACTTC. It encodes CASSYTGTYEQYF. Drawing the rest from reference TRBV19 and TRBJ2-7, the complete variable domain is DGGITQSPKYLFRKEGQNVTLSCEQNLNHDAMYWYRQDPGQGLRLIYYSQIVNDFQKGDIAEGYSVSREKKESFPLTVTSAQKNPTAFYLCASSYTGTYEQYFGPGTRLTVT.

This clone is a singleton in its sample. The chain combines TRBV24-1 with TRBJ2-1, with D uncertain. The V end lost 9 bases, the J end lost 6 bases, and 8 bases lay between the germline ends. CDR3 length equals 11 residues. The germline V gene has CDR1 KGHDR and CDR2 SFDVKD. Written as DNA, the CDR3 is TGTGCCACCGGGCGTCTCAATGAGCAGTTCTTC. This codes for CATGRLNEQFF.

This clone has only one observation. V is TRBV7-2 and J is TRBJ2-7, with D possibly being TRBD1 (5 bases). Trimming left V 1 base short and J 2 bases short, with 15 bases between. CDR1 SGHTA and CDR2 FQGNSA come from the germline V gene. This CDR3 is 16 amino acids long. The CDR3 is CASSLGHSRVPYEQYF. Here the CDR3 DNA reads TGTGCCAGCAGCTTAGGTCATAGCAGGGTCCCCTACGAGCAGTACTTC.

The count of this clone is one. The J gene is TRBJ2-5, the V gene TRBV18; maybe TRBD1 (5 bases). Trimming took off 5 bases at V and 1 base at J, with 8 bases between the two ends. Per germline, CDR1 KGHSH and CDR2 LQKENI. The length of the CDR3 is 13 residues. CDR3 in amino acids: CASSVTVQETQYF. CDR3 DNA sequence: TGTGCCAGCTCAGTGACAGTCCAAGAGACCCAGTACTTC.

V and J are TRBV5-6 and TRBJ2-7, with D maybe TRBD1 (6 bases). This CDR3 region has 12 residues. The V gene's germline CDR1 is SGHDT and CDR2 YYEEEE. The ends were cut back, 3 bases at V and 5 bases at J, with 9 bases in the middle. The CDR3 here is CASSSTGNEQYF. The CDR3 DNA reads TGTGCCAGCAGCTCAACAGGGAACGAGCAGTACTTC.

This chain connects TRBV5-6 to TRBJ2-1; TRBD2 aligns across 13 bases. Germline assignment: CDR1 SGHDT and CDR2 YYEEEE. This CDR3 contains 16 residues. The J segment lost 4 bases and the V segment lost 1 base, leaving 2 bases of the junction unmatched. The CDR3 spells CASSLRTSGGYNEQFF. The DNA for the CDR3 is TGTGCCAGCAGCTTGAGGACTAGCGGGGGTTACAATGAGCAGTTCTTC.

The chain carries TRBV11-2 and TRBJ2-5, with TRBD1 identical over 7 bases. Germline V lookup: CDR1 SGHAT, CDR2 FQNNGV. The CDR3 sequence is 14 residues long. J lost 4 bases, V lost 4 bases, and 6 bases had no gene match. The CDR3 nucleotides are TGTGCCAGCAGCTCGCGACAGGGTGGAGAGACCCAGTACTTC. It is translated as CASSSRQGGETQYF.

CDR3 bases: TGTGCCAGCAGCCCAAGACTAGCGGGAGGGCATGATGAGCAGTTCTTC. It yields the protein CASSPRLAGGHDEQFF. The chain couples TRBV7-8 to TRBJ2-1; 14 bases align to TRBD2. Germline lookup yields CDR1 SGHVS and CDR2 FQNEAQ. Trimming cost V 5 bases and J 8 bases; bases outside gene matches: 8. This CDR3 is built from 16 residues.

The chain recombines TRBV7-3 with TRBJ2-7; 8 nucleotides align to TRBD1. Germline values: CDR1 SGHTA, CDR2 FQGTGA. Trimming removed 2 bases from V and 5 bases from J; junction bases left unmatched: 11. The length of the CDR3 is 16 residues. In DNA form, the CDR3 reads TGTGCCAGCAGCTTATTAGGAGGGACAGGACCCCACGAGCAGTACTTC. Amino acids: CASSLLGGTGPHEQYF.

The rearrangement uses TRBV5-4 and TRBJ1-3; weak D call: TRBD1 (6 bases). CDR3 length: 14 residues. Germline values: CDR1 SGHNT, CDR2 YYREEE (reference sequence). V was clipped by 4 bases and J by 4 bases, with 12 bases between them. This chain's CDR3 is CASSPQGLGNTIYF. Written as DNA, the CDR3 is TGTGCCAGCAGCCCGCAGGGGTTAGGAAACACCATATATTTT.

The chain carries TRBV4-2 and TRBJ2-2, with D tentatively TRBD2 (6 bases). Germline V gives CDR1 LGHNA, CDR2 YNFKEQ. The V gene lost 0 bases and the J gene lost 0 bases, with 14 bases spanning the gap. The CDR3 loop spans 18 amino acids. CDR3 protein: CASSQDPAGFSNTGELFF. For the CDR3, the DNA is TGTGCCAGCAGCCAAGATCCAGCGGGCTTTTCGAACACCGGGGAGCTGTTTTTT.

This clone was seen many times. This chain uses TRBV5-1 with TRBJ2-3; D perhaps matches TRBD2 (6 bases). Germline V gene lookup returns CDR1 SGHRS and CDR2 YFSETQ. This CDR3 has 14 residues. V was shortened by 8 bases and J by 0 bases, with 13 bases between the two germline ends. CDR3 nucleotides: TGCGCCAGTTACATAGCGGAAAGCACAGATACGCAGTATTTT. It yields the protein CASYIAESTDTQYF.

The chain recombines TRBV5-1 with TRBJ2-7; D uncertain. V was cut by 4 bases and J by 5 bases, with 16 bases left in between. The CDR3 totals 14 residues. Germline CDR1 and CDR2: SGHRS and YFSETQ. The CDR3 region is CASSGGPPGNEQYF. In DNA form, the CDR3 reads TGCGCCAGCAGCGGCGGCCCCCCTGGAAACGAGCAGTACTTC.

The chain is built from TRBV2 and TRBJ1-6, with a weak D call TRBD1 (5 bases). Trimming left V 8 bases short and J 10 bases short, with 15 bases between. Germline CDR1 is SNHLY and CDR2 is FYNNEI. The length of the CDR3 is 13 residues. CDR3 region: CASVGRGRSPLHF. CDR3 bases: TGTGCCAGCGTCGGGCGGGGACGCTCACCCCTCCACTTT. The full variable domain, completed using reference TRBV2 and TRBJ1-6, is EPEVTQTPSHQVTQMGQEVILRCVPISNHLYFYWYRQILGQKVEFLVSFYNNEISEKSEIFDDQFSVERPDGSNFTLKIRSTKLEDSAMYFCASVGRGRSPLHFGNGTRLTVT.

CDR3 in amino acids: CASSPPTGGISGELFF. Written as DNA, the CDR3 is TGTGCCAGCTCACCCCCCACAGGGGGCATCTCCGGGGAGCTGTTTTTT. The chain carries TRBV18 and TRBJ2-2, with 9 bases identical to TRBD1. This CDR3 has 16 residues. CDR1 and CDR2 (germline): KGHSH, LQKENI. The ends lost 3 bases at V and 6 bases at J; junction bases unmatched: 8.

The sample holds one count of this clone. This chain uses TRBV28 with TRBJ1-5; perhaps TRBD1 as D (6 bases). Germline CDR1 reads MDHEN; CDR2 reads SYDVKM. Deletions cut 4 bases from V and 7 bases from J, with 11 bases between. The CDR3 is 13 residues long. The CDR3 bases are TGTGCCAGCAGTTCAGGGGCCGGACAGCCCCAGCATTTT. Its translation is CASSSGAGQPQHF.

The chain employs TRBV27 and TRBJ2-1, with TRBD2 matching 12 bases. In germline, CDR1 is MNHEY, CDR2 SMNVEV (reference sequence). Trimming cost V 5 bases and J 5 bases; bases outside gene matches: 7. The CDR3 consists of 16 residues. CDR3 residues: CASSLYWTSGDNEQFF. The CDR3 nucleotides are TGTGCCAGCAGTCTATACTGGACTAGCGGGGACAATGAGCAGTTCTTC.

CDR3 region: CASSLSTNYGYTF. Written as DNA, the CDR3 is TGTGCCAGCAGCTTATCAACTAACTATGGCTACACCTTC. The chain links TRBV11-2 to TRBJ1-2; the D is unclear. The CDR3 consists of 13 residues. The germline V and J ends were trimmed by 2 bases and 0 bases, with 4 bases remaining between them. The V gene's germline CDR1 is SGHAT and CDR2 FQNNGV.

This chain joins TRBV2 and TRBJ1-6, with 9 positions matching TRBD1. The germline V gene has CDR1 SNHLY and CDR2 FYNNEI. V lost 5 bases and J lost 6; bases outside the gene matches: 8. The CDR3 has 16 amino acids. CDR3 amino acids: CASSLQGAMGNSPLHF. In nucleotides, the CDR3 is TGTGCCAGCAGTCTACAGGGGGCAATGGGTAATTCACCCCTCCACTTT.

The chain recombines TRBV19 with TRBJ2-3, with 13 bases fitting TRBD2. This CDR3 contains 18 residues. Germline-derived CDR1 and CDR2 are LNHDA and SQIVND (reference sequence). V dropped 5 bases and J dropped 6; count of bases not matched to a gene: 14. CDR3 amino acids: CASSLGQGLAGPLDTQYF. CDR3 DNA: TGTGCCAGTAGTCTCGGGCAGGGACTAGCGGGGCCCCTGGATACGCAGTATTTT.

In DNA, the CDR3 is TGTGCCAGCAGCGCGGACATTAGCAATCAGCCCCAGCATTTT. As protein: CASSADISNQPQHF. The V and J genes are TRBV7-6 and TRBJ1-5; D might be TRBD1 (5 bases). V was cut by 5 bases and J by 0 bases, with 8 bases left in between. CDR1 SGHVS and CDR2 FNYEAQ come from the germline V gene. The CDR3 is made up of 14 amino acids. The whole variable domain, remainder taken from reference TRBV7-6 and TRBJ1-5, is GAGVSQSPRYKVTKRGQDVALRCDPISGHVSLYWYRQALGQGPEFLTYFNYEAQQDKSGLPNDRFSAERPEGSISTLTIQRTEQRDSAMYRCASSADISNQPQHFGDGTRLSIL.

V is TRBV28 and J is TRBJ2-5, with D maybe TRBD1 (5 bases). CDR3 length equals 15 residues. CDR1 and CDR2 from the germline V gene are MDHEN and SYDVKM. The ends were cut back, 3 bases at V and 4 bases at J, with 15 bases in the middle. The CDR3: CASSFGRLGRETQYF. For the CDR3, the DNA is TGTGCCAGCAGTTTTGGGCGGTTGGGGCGAGAGACCCAGTACTTC.